Shown below are 19 T cell receptor beta chains from a single sample sequenced in a study of blood T cell repertoires in COVID-19. Sequencing was performed with immunoSEQ multiplex PCR; in TCRdb, only in-frame clones are kept and a portion is missing. The sample has approximately 150,000 clones, 80% to 90% seen once. The sample comprised peripheral blood. These receptors were collected from a woman older than 75 with acute or convalescent COVID-19.

The chain carries TRBV5-8 and TRBJ2-1; D is perhaps TRBD2 (5 bases). The CDR3 is 13 residues long. In germline, CDR1 is SGHTS, CDR2 YDEGEE. V lost 2 bases to trimming and J lost 10 bases, with 13 bases between them. The CDR3 region is CASSLNREMEQFF. CDR3 DNA sequence: TGTGCCAGCAGCTTAAATAGGGAGATGGAGCAGTTCTTC.

J is TRBJ1-6 and V is TRBV20-1; possible D gene TRBD1, 5 bases. CDR3 length: 14 amino acids. Trimming removed 3 bases from V and 10 bases from J, with 16 bases in between. CDR1 is DFQATT and CDR2 is SNEGSKA in the germline V gene (reference sequence). CDR3: CSASEGADHSPLHF. The CDR3 DNA reads as TGCAGTGCTAGTGAAGGGGCGGATCACTCACCCCTCCACTTT.

The chain has TRBV27 and TRBJ1-1; 10 positions match TRBD1. The CDR3 consists of 15 residues. CDR1 is MNHEY, CDR2 SMNVEV, per germline (reference sequence). The junction had 6 bases not matched to a gene; V was cut back by 5 bases and J by 3 bases. This CDR3 reads CASSEDRGEYTEAFF. CDR3 nucleotide sequence: TGTGCCAGCAGTGAGGACAGGGGGGAATACACTGAAGCTTTCTTT.

The chain carries TRBV5-1 and TRBJ2-4; 13 bases are shared with TRBD2. Germline loops: CDR1 SGHRS, CDR2 YFSETQ. CDR3 length equals 22 residues. Trimming cost V 3 bases and J 5 bases; bases outside gene matches: 23. The CDR3 DNA reads as TGCGCCAGCAGCTCGGACAGTCGACTAGCGGGAGGTCGATTGGGGTCAGAAAACATTCAGTACTTC. Translation gives CASSSDSRLAGGRLGSENIQYF.

The chain employs TRBV20-1 and TRBJ1-5, with a tentative D call TRBD1 (6 bases). Trimming removed 3 bases at V and 0 bases at J, with 12 bases between. The CDR3 totals 15 residues. Germline lookup yields CDR1 DFQATT and CDR2 SNEGSKA (reference sequence). The CDR3 DNA sequence: TGCAGTGCTAGTCTCGGACAGCATAGCAATCAGCCCCAGCATTTT. Translating it yields CSASLGQHSNQPQHF.

V usage is TRBV7-9 and J usage is TRBJ1-1; 7 bases are a match to TRBD1. Trimming cost V 4 bases and J 2 bases; bases outside gene matches: 4. Germline V CDR1 and CDR2: SEHNR, FQNEAQ (reference sequence). The CDR3 is 14 amino acids. CDR3: CASSSHRGNTEAFF. The CDR3 nucleotides read TGTGCCAGCAGCTCTCACAGGGGTAACACTGAAGCTTTCTTT.

V and J are TRBV15 and TRBJ2-7; the D is unclear. Germline CDR1 reads LNHNV; CDR2 reads YYDKDF (reference sequence). There are 10 residues in the CDR3. The CDR3 DNA follows: TGTGCTGCTCAACTGCGCGAGCAGTACTTC. As protein: CAAQLREQYF.

The chain combines TRBV9 with TRBJ2-7, with a tentative D call TRBD1 (5 bases). The CDR3 runs to 15 residues. Trimming cost V 0 bases and J 1 base, with 11 bases left between them. Germline CDR1 and CDR2: SGDLS and YYNGEE. The CDR3 sequence: CASSVAQGISYEQYF. In nucleotides, the CDR3 is TGTGCCAGCAGCGTAGCCCAGGGAATATCCTACGAGCAGTACTTC.

V gene TRBV4-1 combines with J gene TRBJ1-3; TRBD1 is a possible D gene (5 bases). Trimming took 2 bases from V and 0 from J, leaving 11 bases between them. Germline-derived CDR1 and CDR2 are MGHRA and YSYEKL. This CDR3 is 16 amino acids long. The CDR3 DNA follows: TGCGCCAGCAGCCAACAGGGCCCGTTCTCTGGAAACACCATATATTTT. Translation: CASSQQGPFSGNTIYF.

The genes are TRBV5-6 and TRBJ2-5; TRBD1 aligns across 8 bases. After removal of 0 bases from V and 4 bases from J, the junction contained 5 bases not matched to a gene. The V gene's germline CDR1 is SGHDT and CDR2 YYEEEE. The CDR3 sequence is 15 residues long. CDR3 DNA sequence: TGTGCCAGCAGCTTGGCCGGACAGGGTGGAGAGACCCAGTACTTC. It yields the protein CASSLAGQGGETQYF.

This chain connects TRBV5-4 to TRBJ2-3; D perhaps matches TRBD2 (6 bases). The CDR3 extends over 14 amino acids. CDR1 SGHNT and CDR2 YYREEE come from the germline V gene (reference sequence). V dropped 4 bases and J dropped 0 bases, with 9 bases sitting between them. CDR3 in amino acids: CASSPGTSTDTQYF. CDR3 bases: TGTGCCAGCAGCCCGGGGACTAGCACAGATACGCAGTATTTT.

Only one count was recorded for this clone. The chain combines TRBV18 with TRBJ2-7; 13 nucleotides line up with TRBD2. The CDR3 has 16 amino acids. The junction had 5 bases not matched to a gene; V was cut back by 3 bases and J by 3 bases. Germline V lookup: CDR1 KGHSH, CDR2 LQKENI. DNA of the CDR3: TGTGCCAGCTCACCCACTAGCGGGGGGGGAGACTACGAGCAGTACTTC. Translating it yields CASSPTSGGGDYEQYF.

V is TRBV6-6 and J is TRBJ2-1; D is uncertain. The V and J ends lost 5 bases and 3 bases respectively, with 5 bases between them. Germline CDR1 reads MNHNY; CDR2 reads SVGAGI (reference sequence). The CDR3 spans 12 residues. The CDR3 DNA reads as TGTGCCAGCAGTCCTAACTACAATGAGCAGTTCTTC. Translated, it gives CASSPNYNEQFF.

This chain uses TRBV4-1 with TRBJ1-4; maybe TRBD1 (6 bases). The CDR3 has 16 amino acids. V was pared by 5 bases and J by 5 bases, with 18 bases between. Germline V gene lookup returns CDR1 MGHRA and CDR2 YSYEKL. CDR3 bases: TGCGCCAGCAGCTCCCGCACCCAGGGGCAGAATGAAAAACTGTTTTTT. It yields the protein CASSSRTQGQNEKLFF.

This clone was detected a few times. The V gene is TRBV3-1 (or the pseudogene TRBV3-2), the J gene TRBJ2-6; D is possibly TRBD2 (6 bases). CDR1 and CDR2 (germline): LGHDT, YNNKEL (reference sequence). V was trimmed by 2 bases and J by 0 bases, leaving 14 bases between them. The CDR3 is 18 amino acids. The CDR3 is CASSQHMPGLSGANVLTF. CDR3 bases: TGTGCCAGCAGCCAACATATGCCGGGACTCTCTGGGGCCAACGTCCTGACTTTC.

This chain connects TRBV15 to TRBJ1-1; TRBD1 aligns across 7 bases. This CDR3 has 13 residues. In germline, CDR1 is LNHNV, CDR2 YYDKDF (reference sequence). J was trimmed by 12 bases and V by 0 bases; bases with no gene match: 7. CDR3 coding DNA: TGTGCCACCAGCAGAGATAGAGGGGGCGAGTCTTTCTTT. Its translation: CATSRDRGGESFF.

The J gene is TRBJ1-1, the V gene TRBV7-6; a possible D gene is TRBD1 (5 bases). The ends were cut back, 4 bases at V and 1 base at J, with 13 bases in the middle. The germline V gene encodes CDR1 SGHVS and CDR2 FNYEAQ. This CDR3 has 15 amino acids. CDR3 loop: CASSSTGGGNTEAFF. The CDR3, as DNA: TGTGCCAGCAGCTCAACAGGCGGGGGGAACACTGAAGCTTTCTTT.

The V gene is TRBV4-3, the J gene TRBJ2-7, with TRBD2 as a possible D gene (7 bases). CDR1 is LGHNA and CDR2 is YSLEER in the germline V gene. Trimming cost V 1 base and J 3 bases, with 13 bases left between them. This CDR3 spans 15 amino acids. Here the CDR3 reads CASSQAWGGHYEQYF. In nucleotides, the CDR3 is TGCGCCAGCAGCCAAGCTTGGGGGGGGCACTACGAGCAGTACTTC.

A word on this clone: Within the sample, other DNA sequences also encode this same CDR3. The V gene is TRBV5-5, the J gene TRBJ1-5; 8 bases map to TRBD1. Germline V lookup: CDR1 SGHKS, CDR2 YYEKEE (reference sequence). The CDR3 has 16 amino acids. V gave up 2 bases and J gave up 0 bases; unmatched junction bases: 4. The chain's CDR3 is CASSLQGGHSNQPQHF. The CDR3 region has the DNA TGTGCCAGCAGCTTACAGGGGGGCCATAGCAATCAGCCCCAGCATTTT. The whole variable domain, filled in from reference TRBV5-5 and TRBJ1-5, reads DAGVTQSPTHLIKTRGQQVTLRCSPISGHKSVSWYQQVLGQGPQFIFQYYEKEERGRGNFPDRFSARQFPNYSSELNVNALLLGDSALYLCASSLQGGHSNQPQHFGDGTRLSIL.